These T cell receptor beta chains were read from a single sample in a study of blood T cell repertoires in COVID-19. This table comes from immunoSEQ multiplex PCR, and its TCRdb copy is limited to in-frame clones, with some not included. The repertoire includes roughly 150,000 clones, approximately 78% of them detected once, and more than 5% sits in the top ten. Sequencing was performed on PBMCs or T cells enriched from blood (not recorded which). These receptors were taken from a woman between 50 and 59 years old who had recovered from COVID-19. CDR3s include the opening cysteine and the closing phenylalanine or tryptophan. D genes are given only for firm matches. The size field is filled for only some rows; it gives once, few, many or a size class.

v_gene,j_gene,abundance,d_gene,CDR3aa,CDR3nt
TRBV11-3,TRBJ2-1,few,TRBD2,CASSSYTSGGYNEQFF,TGTGCCAGCAGCTCGTACACTAGCGGGGGCTACAATGAGCAGTTCTTC
TRBV5-1,TRBJ2-4,once,TRBD1,CASSLGPGQGSFQYF,TGCGCCAGCAGCTTGGGGCCCGGACAGGGGTCTTTTCAGTACTTC
TRBV6-5,TRBJ2-1,.,.,CASSYSRSLYNEQFF,TGTGCCAGCAGTTACTCTCGGAGCCTCTACAATGAGCAGTTCTTC
TRBV11-2,TRBJ2-4,once,TRBD1,CASREGQGNGIQYF,TGTGCCAGCAGGGAGGGACAGGGTAATGGCATTCAGTACTTC
TRBV7-9,TRBJ2-1,.,TRBD2,CASSLALAGVYNEQFF,TGTGCCAGCAGCCTGGCGCTAGCGGGAGTTTACAATGAGCAGTTCTTC
TRBV7-9,TRBJ1-2,.,.,CASSSLTRVYTF,TGTGCCAGCAGCTCGCTAACGCGGGTCTACACCTTC
TRBV20-1,TRBJ2-3,.,.,CSATTDTQYF,TGCAGTGCCACTACAGATACGCAGTATTTT
TRBV19,TRBJ1-2,.,.,CASRTGTNYGYTF,TGTGCCAGTAGAACGGGGACTAACTATGGCTACACCTTC
TRBV9,TRBJ1-5,.,.,CASSRTESSNQPQHF,TGTGCCAGCAGCCGGACAGAGAGTAGCAATCAGCCCCAGCATTTT
TRBV10-1,TRBJ1-6,.,TRBD1,CASSDTGGSPLHF,TGCGCCAGCAGTGATACAGGGGGTTCACCCCTCCACTTT
TRBV5-4,TRBJ2-5,.,TRBD2,CASSPGTSGGEEETQYF,TGTGCCAGCAGCCCTGGGACTAGCGGGGGGGAAGAAGAGACCCAGTACTTC
TRBV14,TRBJ1-1,.,TRBD1,CASSQTGTGAAWGEAFF,TGTGCCAGCAGCCAAACCGGGACAGGGGCCGCCTGGGGGGAAGCTTTCTTT
TRBV10-3,TRBJ1-2,.,TRBD1,CAIRGTGIAYGYTF,TGTGCCATCCGGGGGACAGGGATCGCCTATGGCTACACCTTC
TRBV9,TRBJ1-1,.,TRBD1,CASSATGMNTEAFF,TGTGCCAGCAGCGCGACAGGGATGAACACTGAAGCTTTCTTT
TRBV5-4,TRBJ2-7,.,.,CASRTDTYEQYF,TGTGCCAGCAGGACGGACACCTACGAGCAGTACTTC
TRBV14,TRBJ2-3,.,.,CASSPLLDSSMGTDTQYF,TGTGCCAGCAGCCCCCTGCTCGACTCCTCTATGGGCACAGATACGCAGTATTTT
TRBV4-2,TRBJ1-2,.,.,CASSQDIPGGYGYTF,TGTGCCAGCAGCCAAGATATTCCCGGGGGCTATGGCTACACCTTC
TRBV29-1,TRBJ1-2,.,TRBD1,CSAPGGTGSYGYTF,TGCAGCGCCCCGGGCGGGACAGGATCCTATGGCTACACCTTC
TRBV2,TRBJ2-5,.,.,CASSDGVQETQYF,TGTGCCAGCAGTGACGGAGTCCAAGAGACCCAGTACTTC
TRBV11-2,TRBJ1-5,few,.,CASSLDYGGRQPQHF,TGTGCCAGCAGCTTAGATTATGGGGGGAGACAGCCCCAGCATTTT
TRBV27,TRBJ1-6,.,TRBD1,CASTPHDRDNSPLHF,TGTGCCAGCACCCCACACGACAGGGATAATTCACCCCTCCACTTT
TRBV11-3,TRBJ2-1,.,TRBD2,CASSYLAGALIDEQFF,TGTGCCAGCAGCTACTTAGCGGGGGCCCTCATAGACGAGCAGTTCTTC
TRBV7-2,TRBJ2-5,.,.,CASSLRGGAQETQYF,TGTGCCAGCAGCTTACGCGGCGGGGCGCAAGAGACCCAGTACTTC
TRBV15,TRBJ2-1,once,.,CATSGGRIQGNEQFF,TGTGCCACCAGCGGCGGCAGGATCCAGGGGAATGAGCAGTTCTTC
TRBV3-1/TRBV3-2,TRBJ2-7,.,.,CASSQGDRSSYEQYF,TGTGCCAGCAGCCAAGGTGACAGGAGCTCCTACGAGCAGTACTTC
TRBV4-1,TRBJ2-3,.,TRBD1,CASSQQGADTQYF,TGCGCCAGCAGCCAACAGGGGGCAGATACGCAGTATTTT
TRBV7-9,TRBJ2-6,once,.,CASSLARGGTGANVLTF,TGTGCCAGCAGCTTAGCTCGTGGGGGGACTGGGGCCAACGTCCTGACTTTC
TRBV5-1,TRBJ1-5,once,.,CASSLAGGQIQPQHF,TGCGCCAGCAGCTTGGCGGGAGGACAAATTCAGCCCCAGCATTTT